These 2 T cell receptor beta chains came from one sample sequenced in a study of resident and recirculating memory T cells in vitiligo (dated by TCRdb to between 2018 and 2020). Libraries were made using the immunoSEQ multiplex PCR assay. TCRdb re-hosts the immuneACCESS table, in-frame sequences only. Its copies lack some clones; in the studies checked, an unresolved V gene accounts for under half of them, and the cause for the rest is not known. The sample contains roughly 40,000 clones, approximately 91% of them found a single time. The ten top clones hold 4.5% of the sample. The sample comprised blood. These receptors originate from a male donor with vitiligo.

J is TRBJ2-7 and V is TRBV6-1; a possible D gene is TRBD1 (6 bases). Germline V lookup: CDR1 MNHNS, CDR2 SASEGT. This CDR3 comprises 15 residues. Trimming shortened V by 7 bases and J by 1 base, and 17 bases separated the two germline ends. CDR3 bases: TGTGCCAGCAATAAGGGACATAGCCTATCCTACGAGCAGTACTTC. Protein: CASNKGHSLSYEQYF.

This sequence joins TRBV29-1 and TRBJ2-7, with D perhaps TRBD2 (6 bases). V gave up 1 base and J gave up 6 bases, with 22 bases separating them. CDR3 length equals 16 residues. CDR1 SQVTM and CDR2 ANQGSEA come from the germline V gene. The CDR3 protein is CSVEGRRGSGRIEQYF. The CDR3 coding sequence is TGCAGCGTTGAAGGAAGACGGGGCAGCGGGCGAATCGAGCAGTACTTC.